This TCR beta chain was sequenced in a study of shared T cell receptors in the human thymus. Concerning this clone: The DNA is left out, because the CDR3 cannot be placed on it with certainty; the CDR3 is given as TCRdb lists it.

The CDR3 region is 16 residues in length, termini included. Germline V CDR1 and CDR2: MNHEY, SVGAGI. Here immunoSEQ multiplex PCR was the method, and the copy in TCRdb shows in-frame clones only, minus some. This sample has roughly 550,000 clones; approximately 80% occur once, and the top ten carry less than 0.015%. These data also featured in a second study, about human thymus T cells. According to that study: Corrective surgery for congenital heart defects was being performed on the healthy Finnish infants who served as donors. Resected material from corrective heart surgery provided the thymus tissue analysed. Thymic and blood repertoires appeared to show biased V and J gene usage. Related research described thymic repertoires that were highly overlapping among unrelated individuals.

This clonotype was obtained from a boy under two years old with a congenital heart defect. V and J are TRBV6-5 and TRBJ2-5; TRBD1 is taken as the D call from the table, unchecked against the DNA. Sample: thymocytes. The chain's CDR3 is CASSSSTGKLQETQYF.